Below are 22 T cell receptor beta chains sequenced from a single sample in a study of graft-versus-host responses after intestinal transplantation. Their antigen targets remain unknown. The repertoire was sequenced with immunoSEQ multiplex PCR; TCRdb's copy has only in-frame clones and lacks some. The data contain some 48,000 clones, 90% to 95% of them singletons. Here the sequenced sample was unstimulated CD8+ T cells sorted from spleen or lymph node cells, taken before transplant. These receptors were collected from a human donor who was the organ donor for an intestinal transplant.

The chain joins TRBV30 to TRBJ1-4; D is ambiguous. V lost 1 base, J lost 6 bases, and 9 bases lay in between. The CDR3 runs 13 residues. The germline CDR1 and CDR2 sequences are GTSNPN and SVGIG (reference sequence). CDR3: CAWSATTDEKLFF. As DNA, the CDR3 is TGTGCCTGGAGTGCGACCACAGATGAAAAACTGTTTTTT.

The J gene is TRBJ2-1, the V gene TRBV7-9; D may be TRBD2 (7 bases). The length of the CDR3 is 16 residues. V lost 6 bases to trimming and J lost 7 bases, with 22 bases between them. Germline values: CDR1 SEHNR, CDR2 FQNEAQ (reference sequence). This chain's CDR3 is CASRAPRRGQLNEQFF. The CDR3 DNA sequence: TGTGCCAGCAGGGCCCCTCGGCGGGGGCAGTTGAATGAGCAGTTCTTC.

The V and J genes are TRBV5-1 and TRBJ2-2, with no clear D. Trimming took 1 base from V and 4 from J, leaving 8 bases between them. This CDR3 region has 14 residues. CDR1 is SGHRS and CDR2 is YFSETQ in the germline V gene. The CDR3 spells CASSLLAPTGELFF. The CDR3 coding sequence is TGCGCCAGCAGCTTGTTGGCCCCCACCGGGGAGCTGTTTTTT.

J is TRBJ1-3 and V is TRBV28; D ambiguous. The CDR3 is 12 residues long. V was trimmed by 5 bases and J by 2 bases, leaving 4 bases between them. Per germline, CDR1 MDHEN and CDR2 SYDVKM. For the CDR3, the DNA is TGTGCCAGCAGTCCGACTGGAAACACCATATATTTT. This translates into CASSPTGNTIYF.

The chain employs TRBV10-3 and TRBJ2-7; 7 bases fit TRBD1. The CDR3 covers 14 residues. Germline V gives CDR1 ENHRY, CDR2 SYGVKD. V lost 11 bases and J lost 0; bases outside the gene matches: 10. CDR3 region: CAAALGQDSYEQYF. Here the CDR3 DNA reads TGTGCCGCGGCTCTTGGACAGGACTCCTACGAGCAGTACTTC.

This sequence joins TRBV30 and TRBJ2-7; 8 nucleotides line up with TRBD1. V shed 5 bases and J 6 bases; nucleotides not matched to a gene: 9. The CDR3 covers 13 residues. Germline values: CDR1 GTSNPN, CDR2 SVGIG (reference sequence). Here the CDR3 DNA reads TGTGCCTGGGATAGGACAGGGAATTCCGAGCAGTACTTC. Protein sequence: CAWDRTGNSEQYF.

The chain uses TRBV15 and TRBJ2-2; 10 bases fit TRBD1. V was pared by 4 bases and J by 4 bases, with 3 bases of the junction left unmatched. Germline loops: CDR1 LNHNV, CDR2 YYDKDF (reference sequence). The CDR3 loop spans 15 amino acids. CDR3 sequence (DNA): TGTGCCACCAGCAAAGACAGGGGGCTCACCGGGGAGCTGTTTTTT. This gives the protein CATSKDRGLTGELFF.

This clone showed up just once. The V and J genes are TRBV27 and TRBJ2-1; D call uncertain. V lost 0 bases and J 3 bases, leaving 9 bases between the germline ends. Germline-derived CDR1 and CDR2 are MNHEY and SMNVEV (reference sequence). CDR3 length: 15 amino acids. The CDR3 spells CASSLSAENYNEQFF. CDR3 nucleotides: TGTGCCAGCAGTTTATCGGCGGAAAACTACAATGAGCAGTTCTTC.

The chain links TRBV4-3 to TRBJ1-1; the D is unclear. Trimming took off 0 bases at V and 0 bases at J, with 11 bases between the two ends. Germline lookup yields CDR1 LGHNA and CDR2 YSLEER. The CDR3 loop spans 16 amino acids. CDR3 loop: CASSQDRRAMNTEAFF. The CDR3 DNA reads as TGCGCCAGCAGCCAAGATCGGCGAGCCATGAACACTGAAGCTTTCTTT.

The chain joins TRBV9 to TRBJ2-7, with D perhaps TRBD1 (6 bases). Germline CDR1 reads SGDLS; CDR2 reads YYNGEE. V lost 2 bases to trimming and J lost 5 bases, with 14 bases between them. This CDR3 spans 14 amino acids. The CDR3 DNA sequence: TGTGCCAGCAGCGTTGGACAGAGAAGCGACGAGCAGTACTTC. Protein sequence: CASSVGQRSDEQYF.

The chain links TRBV7-9 to TRBJ1-4, with D perhaps TRBD1 (5 bases). The germline CDR1 and CDR2 sequences are SEHNR and FQNEAQ (reference sequence). This CDR3 is built from 19 residues. Between the trimmed V and J ends, which lost 2 bases and 0 bases, there was a span of 19 bases. The CDR3 spells CASSLIVEGTGATNEKLFF. CDR3 sequence (DNA): TGTGCCAGCAGCTTAATTGTTGAGGGGACGGGTGCAACTAATGAAAAACTGTTTTTT.

The V gene is TRBV6-5, the J gene TRBJ2-7; the match to TRBD1 covers 8 bases. After removal of 10 bases from V and 0 bases from J, the junction contained 11 bases not matched to a gene. The CDR3 totals 15 residues. The V gene's germline CDR1 is MNHEY and CDR2 SVGAGI. CDR3 sequence: CATQLRTGSSYEQYF. The CDR3 DNA follows: TGTGCCACCCAGCTCCGGACAGGGAGCTCCTACGAGCAGTACTTC.

J is TRBJ2-2 and V is TRBV27, with 10 bases that match TRBD2. The CDR3 runs to 16 residues. Germline CDR1 is MNHEY and CDR2 is SMNVEV (reference sequence). With V trimmed by 2 bases and J by 8 bases, 8 bases remained unmatched. CDR3 sequence (DNA): TGTGCCAGCAGTTTAATTTCAGCGGGGGGGCCAGGGGAGCTGTTTTTT. Its translation: CASSLISAGGPGELFF.

J is TRBJ2-3 and V is TRBV11-3, with TRBD2 matching 7 bases. Germline V gene lookup returns CDR1 SGHNT and CDR2 YENEEA. V shed 6 bases, J shed 1 base, and the junction held 10 bases outside the gene matches. CDR3 length: 16 amino acids. The CDR3 loop reads CASRFLAVGGTDTQYF. CDR3 bases: TGTGCCAGCAGGTTTCTAGCGGTCGGAGGCACAGATACGCAGTATTTT.

The chain couples TRBV19 to TRBJ2-6; 8 nucleotides line up with TRBD1. V trimming: 2 bases; J trimming: 4 bases; junction bases outside the gene matches: 10. Per germline, CDR1 LNHDA and CDR2 SQIVND (reference sequence). The CDR3 length is 18 residues. CDR3 nucleotides: TGTGCCAGTAGTATAAGTAGGACAGGGCTTACCGGGGCCAACGTCCTGACTTTC. Translated, it gives CASSISRTGLTGANVLTF.

The chain uses TRBV6-5 and TRBJ2-7, with TRBD2 as a possible D gene (6 bases). CDR3 length: 13 residues. Germline assignment: CDR1 MNHEY and CDR2 SVGAGI. The V and J ends lost 3 bases and 1 base respectively, with 7 bases between them. CDR3 sequence: CASSYSGSYEQYF. CDR3 nucleotides: TGTGCCAGCAGTTATAGCGGTTCCTACGAGCAGTACTTC.

This clone was detected once. This rearrangement joins TRBV28 to TRBJ1-2; the D is unclear. Trimming shortened V by 3 bases and J by 3 bases, and 11 bases separated the two germline ends. Germline CDR1 reads MDHEN; CDR2 reads SYDVKM. This CDR3 comprises 14 residues. The CDR3 here is CASSFIQEYYGYTF. The CDR3 DNA sequence: TGTGCCAGCAGTTTCATCCAGGAATACTATGGCTACACCTTC.

This sequence joins TRBV4-1 and TRBJ2-7; the D is unclear. Germline CDR1 MGHRA, CDR2 YSYEKL. Deletions cut 0 bases from V and 1 base from J, with 10 bases between. There are 15 residues in the CDR3. The CDR3 loop reads CASSQEVRPSYEQYF. The CDR3 bases are TGCGCCAGCAGCCAAGAAGTTCGCCCGTCCTACGAGCAGTACTTC.

The V gene is TRBV10-3, the J gene TRBJ2-1, with a possible D match to TRBD1 (6 bases). The ends were cut back, 0 bases at V and 0 bases at J, with 12 bases in the middle. Germline V CDR1 and CDR2: ENHRY, SYGVKD. CDR3 size: 17 residues. CDR3 residues: CAISESQGSPSYNEQFF. DNA for the CDR3: TGTGCCATCAGTGAGTCTCAGGGGTCCCCCTCCTACAATGAGCAGTTCTTC.

This chain connects TRBV7-2 to TRBJ2-7, with D possibly being TRBD1 (6 bases). The V gene's germline CDR1 is SGHTA and CDR2 FQGNSA. Deletions cut 6 bases from V and 2 bases from J, with 11 bases between. The CDR3 spans 13 residues. CDR3 region: CASSGGNTYEQYF. CDR3 sequence (DNA): TGTGCCAGCAGTGGGGGCAATACCTACGAGCAGTACTTC.

The chain uses TRBV5-1 and TRBJ2-1; D is possibly TRBD1 (5 bases). The CDR3 length is 14 residues. The germline V gene encodes CDR1 SGHRS and CDR2 YFSETQ. Trimming left V 4 bases short and J 7 bases short, with 15 bases between. In DNA form, the CDR3 reads TGCGCCAGCAGCCCCCCAGGGCACGGGAATGAGCAGTTCTTC. Translation: CASSPPGHGNEQFF.

The chain's CDR3 is CASSLGDRGYNEQFF. The CDR3 nucleotides are TGTGCCAGCAGCCTGGGGGACAGGGGCTACAATGAGCAGTTCTTC. The J gene is TRBJ2-1, the V gene TRBV27, with TRBD1 identical over 10 bases. V shed 6 bases and J 3 bases; nucleotides not matched to a gene: 5. The V gene's germline CDR1 is MNHEY and CDR2 SMNVEV (reference sequence). CDR3 length: 15 amino acids.